The T cell receptor (beta chain) described here comes from a study of shared clonotypes between healthy human individuals. The V end lost 2 bases, the J end lost 8 bases, and 10 bases lay between the germline ends. Per germline, CDR1 SGHNT and CDR2 YENEEA. The CDR3 length is 13 residues. The study's findings and limits: The diversity represented, both genetic and in exposure history, was limited by few donors. Naive subsets generally exceeded memory subsets in estimated richness. Among donors, sharing of clonotypes was expected to be affected by sequencing depth. Shared across a few donors were 4% to 6% of the naive CD4 clonotypes.

Sequenced by immunoSEQ multiplex PCR; TCRdb stores in-frame clones only, minus some. The sample has under 350,000 clones; around 90% are singletons. This clone was observed once. Its specificity is not known. The sequencing sample was made of memory CD8+ T cells sorted from blood. Subset in this sample: CD45RO+ cells pooled with CCR7-negative TemRA cells. The chain carries TRBV11-3 and TRBJ2-1; D perhaps matches TRBD2 (5 bases). This clonotype was sampled from a man between 18 and 29 years old in good health. The CDR3 sequence is CASSLTPSHEQFF. The CDR3 DNA follows: TGTGCCAGCAGCTTAACCCCTAGCCATGAGCAGTTCTTC.